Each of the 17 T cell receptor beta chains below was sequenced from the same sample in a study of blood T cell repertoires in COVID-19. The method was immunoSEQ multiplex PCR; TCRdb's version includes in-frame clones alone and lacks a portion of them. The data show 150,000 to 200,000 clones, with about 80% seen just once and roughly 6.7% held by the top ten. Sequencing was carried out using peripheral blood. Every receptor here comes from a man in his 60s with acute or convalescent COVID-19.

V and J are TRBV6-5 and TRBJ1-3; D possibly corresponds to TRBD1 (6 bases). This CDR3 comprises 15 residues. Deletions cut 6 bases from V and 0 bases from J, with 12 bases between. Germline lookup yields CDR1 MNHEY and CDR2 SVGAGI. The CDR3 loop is CASRPRTDSGNTIYF. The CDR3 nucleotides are TGTGCCAGCAGACCCCGGACAGACTCTGGAAACACCATATATTTT.

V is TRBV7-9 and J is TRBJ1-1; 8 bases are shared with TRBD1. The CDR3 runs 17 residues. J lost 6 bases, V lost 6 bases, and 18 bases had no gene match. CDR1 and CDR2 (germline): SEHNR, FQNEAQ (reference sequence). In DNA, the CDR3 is TGTGCCAGCAGTCTTTTACAGACAGGGGTGTTTGTCGCTGAAGCTTTCTTT. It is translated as CASSLLQTGVFVAEAFF.

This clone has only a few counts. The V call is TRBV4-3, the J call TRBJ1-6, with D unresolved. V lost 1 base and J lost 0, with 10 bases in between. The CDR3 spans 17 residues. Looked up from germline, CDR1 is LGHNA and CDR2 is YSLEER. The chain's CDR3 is CASSQAHSSSYNSPLHF. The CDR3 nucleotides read TGCGCCAGCAGCCAAGCCCACAGTAGCTCCTATAATTCACCCCTCCACTTT.

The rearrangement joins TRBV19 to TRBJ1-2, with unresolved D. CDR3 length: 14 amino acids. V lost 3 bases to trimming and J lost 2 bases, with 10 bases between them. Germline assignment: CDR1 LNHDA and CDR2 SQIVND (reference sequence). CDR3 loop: CASSIGGINYGYTF. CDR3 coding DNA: TGTGCCAGTAGTATTGGTGGCATCAACTATGGCTACACCTTC.

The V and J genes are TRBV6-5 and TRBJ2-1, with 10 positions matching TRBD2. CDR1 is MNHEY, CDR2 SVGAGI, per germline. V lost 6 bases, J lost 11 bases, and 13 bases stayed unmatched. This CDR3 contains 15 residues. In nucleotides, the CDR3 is TGTGCCAGCAGCCTCGAAGCGGGAGGGCCTACCCAGCAGTTCTTC. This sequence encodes CASSLEAGGPTQQFF.

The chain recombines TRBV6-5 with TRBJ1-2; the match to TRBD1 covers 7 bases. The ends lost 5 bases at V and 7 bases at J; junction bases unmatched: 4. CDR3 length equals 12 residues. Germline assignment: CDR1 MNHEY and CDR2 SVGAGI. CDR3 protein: CASSLTGSGYTF. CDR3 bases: TGTGCCAGCAGTCTGACAGGGAGTGGCTACACCTTC.

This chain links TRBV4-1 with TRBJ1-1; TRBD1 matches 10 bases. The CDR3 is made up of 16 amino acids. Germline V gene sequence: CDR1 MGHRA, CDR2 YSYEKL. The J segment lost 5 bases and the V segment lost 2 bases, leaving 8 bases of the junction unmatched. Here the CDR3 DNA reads TGCGCCAGCAGCCAACGGGACAGGGGAGTTTGGACTGAAGCTTTCTTT. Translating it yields CASSQRDRGVWTEAFF.

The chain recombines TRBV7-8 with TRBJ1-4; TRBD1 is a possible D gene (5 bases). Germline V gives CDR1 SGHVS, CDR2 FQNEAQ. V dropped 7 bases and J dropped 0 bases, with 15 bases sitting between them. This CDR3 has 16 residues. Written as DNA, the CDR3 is TGTGCCAGCACCCAGGGTCGGATCCCAACTAATGAAAAACTGTTTTTT. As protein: CASTQGRIPTNEKLFF.

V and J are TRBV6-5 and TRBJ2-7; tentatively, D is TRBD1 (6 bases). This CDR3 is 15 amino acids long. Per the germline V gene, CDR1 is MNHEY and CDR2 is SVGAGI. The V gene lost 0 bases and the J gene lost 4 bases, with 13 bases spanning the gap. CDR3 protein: CASSYSSGVNYEQYF. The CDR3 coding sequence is TGTGCCAGCAGTTACTCGTCAGGGGTTAATTACGAGCAGTACTTC.

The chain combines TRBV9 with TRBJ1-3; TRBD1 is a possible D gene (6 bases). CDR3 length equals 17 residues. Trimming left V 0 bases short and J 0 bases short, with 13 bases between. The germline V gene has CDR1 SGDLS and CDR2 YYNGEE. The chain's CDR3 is CASSVGLLGGSGNTIYF. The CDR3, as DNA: TGTGCCAGCAGCGTAGGTCTGTTAGGGGGCTCTGGAAACACCATATATTTT.

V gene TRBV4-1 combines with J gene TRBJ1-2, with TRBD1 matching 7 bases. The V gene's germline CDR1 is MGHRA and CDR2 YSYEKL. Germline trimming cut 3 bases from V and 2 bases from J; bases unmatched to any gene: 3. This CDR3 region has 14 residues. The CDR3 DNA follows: TGCGCCAGCAGCCAGGAGACAGGGAACTATGGCTACACCTTC. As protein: CASSQETGNYGYTF.

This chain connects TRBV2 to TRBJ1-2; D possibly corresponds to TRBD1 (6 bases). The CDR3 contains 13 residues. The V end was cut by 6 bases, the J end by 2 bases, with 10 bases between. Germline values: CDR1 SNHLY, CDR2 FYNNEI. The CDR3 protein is CASSLRGNYGYTF. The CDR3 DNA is TGTGCCAGCAGCCTCAGGGGCAACTATGGCTACACCTTC.

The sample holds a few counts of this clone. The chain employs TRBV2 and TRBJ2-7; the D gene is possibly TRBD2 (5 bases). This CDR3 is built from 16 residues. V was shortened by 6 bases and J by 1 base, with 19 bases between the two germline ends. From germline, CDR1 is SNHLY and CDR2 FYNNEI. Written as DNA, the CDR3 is TGTGCCAGCAGGGGTGGGAGAAGCGGAGCGTCCTACGAGCAGTACTTC. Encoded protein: CASRGGRSGASYEQYF.

CDR3 protein: CASSGVTGVNYGYTF. The CDR3 DNA reads as TGTGCCAGCAGTGGCGTGACAGGGGTCAACTATGGCTACACCTTC. The rearrangement links TRBV2 to TRBJ1-2; 8 bases agree with TRBD1. The CDR3 contains 15 residues. CDR1 and CDR2 from the germline V gene are SNHLY and FYNNEI. With 4 bases clipped from V and 2 bases from J, the junction kept 6 bases outside the gene matches.

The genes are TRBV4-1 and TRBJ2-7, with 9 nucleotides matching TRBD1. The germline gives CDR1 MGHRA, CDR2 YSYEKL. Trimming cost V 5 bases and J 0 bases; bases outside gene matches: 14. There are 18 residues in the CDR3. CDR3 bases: TGCGCCAGCAGCGCGCAACAGGGGGCTGGAAAAAACTCCTACGAGCAGTACTTC. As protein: CASSAQQGAGKNSYEQYF.

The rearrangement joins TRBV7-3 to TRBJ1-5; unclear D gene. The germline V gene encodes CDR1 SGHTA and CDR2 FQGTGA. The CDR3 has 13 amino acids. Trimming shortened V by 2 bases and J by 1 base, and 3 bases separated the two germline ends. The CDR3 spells CASSLRSNQPQHF. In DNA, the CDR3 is TGTGCCAGCAGCTTACGGAGCAATCAGCCCCAGCATTTT.

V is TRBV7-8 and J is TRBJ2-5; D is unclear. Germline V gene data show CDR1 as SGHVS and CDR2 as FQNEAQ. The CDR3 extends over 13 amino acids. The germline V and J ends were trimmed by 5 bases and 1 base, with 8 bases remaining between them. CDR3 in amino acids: CASSRRFQETQYF. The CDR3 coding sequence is TGTGCCAGCAGCCGACGGTTCCAAGAGACCCAGTACTTC. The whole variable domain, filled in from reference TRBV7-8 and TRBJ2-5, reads GAGVSQSPRYKVAKRGQDVALRCDPISGHVSLFWYQQALGQGPEFLTYFQNEAQLDKSGLPSDRFFAERPEGSVSTLKIQRTQQEDSAVYLCASSRRFQETQYFGPGTRLLVL.